The sequence of this TCR beta chain was determined in a study of spatial heterogeneity in lung cancer. Study-level background: Alpha-chain sequences were detected in numbers that were consistently lower than beta-chain sequences. There were, on average, more than 9.5 raw-read appearances for each unique TCR and UMI combination.

This clonotype showed up many times. The CDR3 extends over 16 amino acids. Trimming took 3 bases from V and 7 from J, leaving 17 bases between them. Germline CDR1 and CDR2: SGHKS and YYEKEE (reference sequence). The time point here: sample taken at primary tumor resection. Unsorted whole RNA of tumor, nontumor lung or frozen PBMC was sequenced. The donors were 72 patients with non-small cell lung cancer that was early-stage and untreated. Every cDNA TCR molecule received its own unique molecular identifier. TCRdb re-derived calls from the 5' RACE reads in MiXCR, one entry per CDR3 protein. The table records tens of thousands of distinct CDR3 sequences, about 4.9% of them present only once.

The chain uses TRBV5-5 and TRBJ1-6; no reliable D call. Here the sequenced sample was PBMCs, taken at surgery. The sequence was obtained from a male donor with early-stage non-small cell lung cancer. CDR3 sequence (DNA): TGTGCCAGCAGCTGGCGACCGCAAGTTGGAAATTCACCCCTCCACTTT. It translates to CASSWRPQVGNSPLHF. Full variable domain (rest looked up from reference TRBV5-5 and TRBJ1-6): DAGVTQSPTHLIKTRGQQVTLRCSPISGHKSVSWYQQVLGQGPQFIFQYYEKEERGRGNFPDRFSARQFPNYSSELNVNALLLGDSALYLCASSWRPQVGNSPLHFGNGTRLTVT.